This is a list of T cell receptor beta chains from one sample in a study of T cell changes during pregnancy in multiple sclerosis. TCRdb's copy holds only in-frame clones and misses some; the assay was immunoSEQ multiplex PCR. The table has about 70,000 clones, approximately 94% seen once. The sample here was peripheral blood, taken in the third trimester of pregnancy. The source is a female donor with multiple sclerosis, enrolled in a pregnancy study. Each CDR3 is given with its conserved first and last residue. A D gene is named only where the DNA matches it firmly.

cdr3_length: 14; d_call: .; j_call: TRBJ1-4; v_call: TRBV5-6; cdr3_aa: CASSLGGGREKLFF; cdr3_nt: TGTGCCAGCAGCTTGGGTGGGGGCCGGGAAAAACTGTTTTTT
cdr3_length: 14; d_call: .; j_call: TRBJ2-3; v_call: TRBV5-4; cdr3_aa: CASSMTSRPDTQYF; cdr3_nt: TGTGCCAGCAGCATGACTAGTCGCCCAGATACGCAGTATTTT
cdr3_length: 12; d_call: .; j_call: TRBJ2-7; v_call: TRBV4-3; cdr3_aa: CASSQNYHEQYF; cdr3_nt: TGCGCCAGCAGCCAAAACTATCACGAGCAGTACTTC
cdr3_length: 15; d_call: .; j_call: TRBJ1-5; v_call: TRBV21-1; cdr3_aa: CASSKQGPLEGGQHF; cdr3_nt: TGTGCCAGCAGCAAACAGGGTCCTTTGGAAGGTGGCCAGCATTTT
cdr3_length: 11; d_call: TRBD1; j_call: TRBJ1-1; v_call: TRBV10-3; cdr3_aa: CAHTGGTDIFF; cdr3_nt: TGTGCGCATACGGGGGGGACAGATATTTTCTTT
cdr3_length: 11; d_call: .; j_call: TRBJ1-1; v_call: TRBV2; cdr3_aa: CASVRNTEAFF; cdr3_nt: TGTGCCAGCGTCAGGAACACTGAAGCTTTCTTT
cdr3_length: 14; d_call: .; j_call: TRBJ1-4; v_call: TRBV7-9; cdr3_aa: CASSSPTENEKLFF; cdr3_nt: TGTGCCAGCAGCTCCCCGACGGAGAATGAAAAACTGTTTTTT
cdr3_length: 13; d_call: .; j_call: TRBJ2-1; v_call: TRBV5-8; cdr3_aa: CASSLDRSDEQFF; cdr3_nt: TGTGCCAGCAGCTTGGACAGGTCCGATGAGCAGTTCTTC
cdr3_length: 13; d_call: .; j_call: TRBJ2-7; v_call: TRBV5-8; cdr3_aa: CASSSGNPYEQYF; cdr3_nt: TGTGCCAGCAGCTCCGGGAACCCCTACGAGCAGTACTTC
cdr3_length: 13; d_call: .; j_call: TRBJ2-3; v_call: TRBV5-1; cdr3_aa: CASSLSAADTQYF; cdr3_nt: TGCGCCAGCAGCTTGTCCGCGGCAGATACGCAGTATTTT
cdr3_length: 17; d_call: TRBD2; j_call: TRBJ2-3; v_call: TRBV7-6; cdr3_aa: CASSPEAILAGTDTQYF; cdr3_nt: TGTGCCAGCAGCCCAGAGGCTATACTAGCGGGGACAGATACGCAGTATTTT
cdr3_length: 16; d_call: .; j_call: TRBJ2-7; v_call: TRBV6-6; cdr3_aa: CASSYSSGQLPYEQYF; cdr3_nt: TGTGCCAGCAGTTACTCGAGCGGACAGCTCCCCTACGAGCAGTACTTC
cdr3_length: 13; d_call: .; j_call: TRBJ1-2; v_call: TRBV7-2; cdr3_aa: CASSLSEVRGYTF; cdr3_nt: TGTGCCAGCAGCTTAAGCGAAGTCCGTGGCTACACCTTC
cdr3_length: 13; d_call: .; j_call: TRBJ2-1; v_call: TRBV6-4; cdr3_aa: CAIYKRGSNEQFF; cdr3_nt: TGTGCCATTTACAAAAGGGGAAGCAATGAGCAGTTCTTC
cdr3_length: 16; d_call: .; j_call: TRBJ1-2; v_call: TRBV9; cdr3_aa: CASSFDAGVGGYGYTF; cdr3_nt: TGTGCCAGCAGCTTCGATGCCGGAGTCGGGGGCTATGGCTACACCTTC
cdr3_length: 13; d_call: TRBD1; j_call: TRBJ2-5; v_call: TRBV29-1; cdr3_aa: CSGGQGSWVAQYF; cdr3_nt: TGCAGCGGTGGACAGGGGTCGTGGGTTGCCCAGTACTTC
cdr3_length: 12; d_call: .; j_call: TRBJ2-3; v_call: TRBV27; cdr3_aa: CASSYTREAQYF; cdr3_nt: TGTGCCAGCAGTTACACTAGGGAGGCGCAGTATTTT
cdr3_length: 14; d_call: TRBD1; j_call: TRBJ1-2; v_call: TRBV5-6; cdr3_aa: CASSLGDRNYGYTF; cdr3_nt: TGTGCCAGCAGCTTGGGGGACAGGAACTATGGCTACACCTTC
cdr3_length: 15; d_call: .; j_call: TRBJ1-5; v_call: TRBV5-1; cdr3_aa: CASSSGPQGNQPQHF; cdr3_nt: TGCGCCAGCAGTTCCGGGCCTCAGGGAAATCAGCCCCAGCATTTT
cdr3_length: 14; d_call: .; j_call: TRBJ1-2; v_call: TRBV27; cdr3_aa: CASSLQALSYGYTF; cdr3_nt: TGTGCCAGCAGTTTACAGGCCCTATCCTATGGCTACACCTTC
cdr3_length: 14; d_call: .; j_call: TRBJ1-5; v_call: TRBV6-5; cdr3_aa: CASSFTGKNQPQHF; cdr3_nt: TGTGCCAGCAGTTTTACAGGGAAGAATCAGCCCCAGCATTTT
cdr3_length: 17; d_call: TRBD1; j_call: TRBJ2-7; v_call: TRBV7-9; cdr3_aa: CASSPLSTGTGNHEQYF; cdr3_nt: TGTGCCAGCAGCCCCCTCTCCACGGGGACAGGTAACCACGAGCAGTACTTC